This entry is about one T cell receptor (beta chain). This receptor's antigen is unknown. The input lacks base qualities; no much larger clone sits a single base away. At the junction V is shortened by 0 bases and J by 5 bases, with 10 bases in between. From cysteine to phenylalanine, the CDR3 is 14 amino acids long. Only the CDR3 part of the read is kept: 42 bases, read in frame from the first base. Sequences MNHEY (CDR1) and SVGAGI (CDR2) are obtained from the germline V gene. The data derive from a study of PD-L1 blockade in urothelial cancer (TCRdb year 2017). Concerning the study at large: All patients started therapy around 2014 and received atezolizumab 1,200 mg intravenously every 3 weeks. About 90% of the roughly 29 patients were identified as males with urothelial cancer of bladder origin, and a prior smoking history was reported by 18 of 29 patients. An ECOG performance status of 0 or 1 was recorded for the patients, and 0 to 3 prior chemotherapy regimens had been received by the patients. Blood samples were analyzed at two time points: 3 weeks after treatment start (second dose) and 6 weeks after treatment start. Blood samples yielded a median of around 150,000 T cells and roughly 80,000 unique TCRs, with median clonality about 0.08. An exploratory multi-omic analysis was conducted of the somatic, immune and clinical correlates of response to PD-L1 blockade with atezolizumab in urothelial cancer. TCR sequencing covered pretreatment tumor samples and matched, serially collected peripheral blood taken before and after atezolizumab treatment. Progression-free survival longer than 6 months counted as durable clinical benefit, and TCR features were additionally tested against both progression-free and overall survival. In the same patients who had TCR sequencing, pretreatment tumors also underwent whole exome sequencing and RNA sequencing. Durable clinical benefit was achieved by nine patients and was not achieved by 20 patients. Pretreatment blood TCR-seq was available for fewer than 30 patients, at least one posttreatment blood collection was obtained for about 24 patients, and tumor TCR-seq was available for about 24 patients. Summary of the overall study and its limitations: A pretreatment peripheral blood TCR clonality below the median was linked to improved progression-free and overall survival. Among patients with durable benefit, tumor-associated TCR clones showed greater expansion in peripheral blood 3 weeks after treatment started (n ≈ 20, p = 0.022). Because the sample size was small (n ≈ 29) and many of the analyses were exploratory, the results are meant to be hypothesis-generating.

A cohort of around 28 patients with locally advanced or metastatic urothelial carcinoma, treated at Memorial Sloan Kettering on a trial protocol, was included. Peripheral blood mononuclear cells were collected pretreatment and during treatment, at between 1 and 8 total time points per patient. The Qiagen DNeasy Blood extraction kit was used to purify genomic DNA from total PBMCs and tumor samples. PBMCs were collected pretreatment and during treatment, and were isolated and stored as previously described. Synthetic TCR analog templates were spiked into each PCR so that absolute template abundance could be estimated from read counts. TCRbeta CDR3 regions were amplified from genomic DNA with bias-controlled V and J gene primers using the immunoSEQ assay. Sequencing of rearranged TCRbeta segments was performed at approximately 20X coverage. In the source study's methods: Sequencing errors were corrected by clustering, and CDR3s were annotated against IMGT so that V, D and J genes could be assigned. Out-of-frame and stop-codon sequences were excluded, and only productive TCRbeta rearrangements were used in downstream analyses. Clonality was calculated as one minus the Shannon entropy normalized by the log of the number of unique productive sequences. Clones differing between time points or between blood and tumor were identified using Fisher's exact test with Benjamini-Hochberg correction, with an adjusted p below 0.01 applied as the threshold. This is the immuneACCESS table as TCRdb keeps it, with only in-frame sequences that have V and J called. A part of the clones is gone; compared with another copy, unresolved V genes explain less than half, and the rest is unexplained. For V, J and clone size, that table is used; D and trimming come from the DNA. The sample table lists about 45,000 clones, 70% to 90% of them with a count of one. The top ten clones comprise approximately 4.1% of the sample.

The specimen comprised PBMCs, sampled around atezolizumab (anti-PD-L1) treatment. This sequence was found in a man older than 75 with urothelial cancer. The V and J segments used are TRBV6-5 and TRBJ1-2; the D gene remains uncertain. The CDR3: CASSYSERAYGYTF. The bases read TGTGCCAGCAGTTACTCAGAGAGGGCTTATGGCTACACCTTC.